This T cell receptor (beta chain) was recorded in a study of T-cell memory formation after mild COVID-19. TCRdb reprocessed the 5' RACE reads with MiXCR, giving one entry per CDR3 protein. The data contain about 320,000 distinct CDR3 sequences, more than 13% of them singletons. The sample holds a few counts of this clonotype. The germline V gene has CDR1 SGDLS and CDR2 YYNGEE. V was clipped by 0 bases and J by 8 bases, with 11 bases between them. The CDR3 runs 14 residues. Sequencing input: PBMCs or a T cell subset sorted from them (not recorded which). The chain carries TRBV9 and TRBJ2-2, with D uncertain. The source of this sequence is a man aged 18-30 years who had mild COVID-19 (a few samples of this study predate the infection). Cell type and time point are not known. CDR3 residues: CASSVVNTPGELFF. The CDR3 DNA is TGTGCCAGCAGCGTAGTGAACACCCCAGGGGAGCTGTTTTTT.